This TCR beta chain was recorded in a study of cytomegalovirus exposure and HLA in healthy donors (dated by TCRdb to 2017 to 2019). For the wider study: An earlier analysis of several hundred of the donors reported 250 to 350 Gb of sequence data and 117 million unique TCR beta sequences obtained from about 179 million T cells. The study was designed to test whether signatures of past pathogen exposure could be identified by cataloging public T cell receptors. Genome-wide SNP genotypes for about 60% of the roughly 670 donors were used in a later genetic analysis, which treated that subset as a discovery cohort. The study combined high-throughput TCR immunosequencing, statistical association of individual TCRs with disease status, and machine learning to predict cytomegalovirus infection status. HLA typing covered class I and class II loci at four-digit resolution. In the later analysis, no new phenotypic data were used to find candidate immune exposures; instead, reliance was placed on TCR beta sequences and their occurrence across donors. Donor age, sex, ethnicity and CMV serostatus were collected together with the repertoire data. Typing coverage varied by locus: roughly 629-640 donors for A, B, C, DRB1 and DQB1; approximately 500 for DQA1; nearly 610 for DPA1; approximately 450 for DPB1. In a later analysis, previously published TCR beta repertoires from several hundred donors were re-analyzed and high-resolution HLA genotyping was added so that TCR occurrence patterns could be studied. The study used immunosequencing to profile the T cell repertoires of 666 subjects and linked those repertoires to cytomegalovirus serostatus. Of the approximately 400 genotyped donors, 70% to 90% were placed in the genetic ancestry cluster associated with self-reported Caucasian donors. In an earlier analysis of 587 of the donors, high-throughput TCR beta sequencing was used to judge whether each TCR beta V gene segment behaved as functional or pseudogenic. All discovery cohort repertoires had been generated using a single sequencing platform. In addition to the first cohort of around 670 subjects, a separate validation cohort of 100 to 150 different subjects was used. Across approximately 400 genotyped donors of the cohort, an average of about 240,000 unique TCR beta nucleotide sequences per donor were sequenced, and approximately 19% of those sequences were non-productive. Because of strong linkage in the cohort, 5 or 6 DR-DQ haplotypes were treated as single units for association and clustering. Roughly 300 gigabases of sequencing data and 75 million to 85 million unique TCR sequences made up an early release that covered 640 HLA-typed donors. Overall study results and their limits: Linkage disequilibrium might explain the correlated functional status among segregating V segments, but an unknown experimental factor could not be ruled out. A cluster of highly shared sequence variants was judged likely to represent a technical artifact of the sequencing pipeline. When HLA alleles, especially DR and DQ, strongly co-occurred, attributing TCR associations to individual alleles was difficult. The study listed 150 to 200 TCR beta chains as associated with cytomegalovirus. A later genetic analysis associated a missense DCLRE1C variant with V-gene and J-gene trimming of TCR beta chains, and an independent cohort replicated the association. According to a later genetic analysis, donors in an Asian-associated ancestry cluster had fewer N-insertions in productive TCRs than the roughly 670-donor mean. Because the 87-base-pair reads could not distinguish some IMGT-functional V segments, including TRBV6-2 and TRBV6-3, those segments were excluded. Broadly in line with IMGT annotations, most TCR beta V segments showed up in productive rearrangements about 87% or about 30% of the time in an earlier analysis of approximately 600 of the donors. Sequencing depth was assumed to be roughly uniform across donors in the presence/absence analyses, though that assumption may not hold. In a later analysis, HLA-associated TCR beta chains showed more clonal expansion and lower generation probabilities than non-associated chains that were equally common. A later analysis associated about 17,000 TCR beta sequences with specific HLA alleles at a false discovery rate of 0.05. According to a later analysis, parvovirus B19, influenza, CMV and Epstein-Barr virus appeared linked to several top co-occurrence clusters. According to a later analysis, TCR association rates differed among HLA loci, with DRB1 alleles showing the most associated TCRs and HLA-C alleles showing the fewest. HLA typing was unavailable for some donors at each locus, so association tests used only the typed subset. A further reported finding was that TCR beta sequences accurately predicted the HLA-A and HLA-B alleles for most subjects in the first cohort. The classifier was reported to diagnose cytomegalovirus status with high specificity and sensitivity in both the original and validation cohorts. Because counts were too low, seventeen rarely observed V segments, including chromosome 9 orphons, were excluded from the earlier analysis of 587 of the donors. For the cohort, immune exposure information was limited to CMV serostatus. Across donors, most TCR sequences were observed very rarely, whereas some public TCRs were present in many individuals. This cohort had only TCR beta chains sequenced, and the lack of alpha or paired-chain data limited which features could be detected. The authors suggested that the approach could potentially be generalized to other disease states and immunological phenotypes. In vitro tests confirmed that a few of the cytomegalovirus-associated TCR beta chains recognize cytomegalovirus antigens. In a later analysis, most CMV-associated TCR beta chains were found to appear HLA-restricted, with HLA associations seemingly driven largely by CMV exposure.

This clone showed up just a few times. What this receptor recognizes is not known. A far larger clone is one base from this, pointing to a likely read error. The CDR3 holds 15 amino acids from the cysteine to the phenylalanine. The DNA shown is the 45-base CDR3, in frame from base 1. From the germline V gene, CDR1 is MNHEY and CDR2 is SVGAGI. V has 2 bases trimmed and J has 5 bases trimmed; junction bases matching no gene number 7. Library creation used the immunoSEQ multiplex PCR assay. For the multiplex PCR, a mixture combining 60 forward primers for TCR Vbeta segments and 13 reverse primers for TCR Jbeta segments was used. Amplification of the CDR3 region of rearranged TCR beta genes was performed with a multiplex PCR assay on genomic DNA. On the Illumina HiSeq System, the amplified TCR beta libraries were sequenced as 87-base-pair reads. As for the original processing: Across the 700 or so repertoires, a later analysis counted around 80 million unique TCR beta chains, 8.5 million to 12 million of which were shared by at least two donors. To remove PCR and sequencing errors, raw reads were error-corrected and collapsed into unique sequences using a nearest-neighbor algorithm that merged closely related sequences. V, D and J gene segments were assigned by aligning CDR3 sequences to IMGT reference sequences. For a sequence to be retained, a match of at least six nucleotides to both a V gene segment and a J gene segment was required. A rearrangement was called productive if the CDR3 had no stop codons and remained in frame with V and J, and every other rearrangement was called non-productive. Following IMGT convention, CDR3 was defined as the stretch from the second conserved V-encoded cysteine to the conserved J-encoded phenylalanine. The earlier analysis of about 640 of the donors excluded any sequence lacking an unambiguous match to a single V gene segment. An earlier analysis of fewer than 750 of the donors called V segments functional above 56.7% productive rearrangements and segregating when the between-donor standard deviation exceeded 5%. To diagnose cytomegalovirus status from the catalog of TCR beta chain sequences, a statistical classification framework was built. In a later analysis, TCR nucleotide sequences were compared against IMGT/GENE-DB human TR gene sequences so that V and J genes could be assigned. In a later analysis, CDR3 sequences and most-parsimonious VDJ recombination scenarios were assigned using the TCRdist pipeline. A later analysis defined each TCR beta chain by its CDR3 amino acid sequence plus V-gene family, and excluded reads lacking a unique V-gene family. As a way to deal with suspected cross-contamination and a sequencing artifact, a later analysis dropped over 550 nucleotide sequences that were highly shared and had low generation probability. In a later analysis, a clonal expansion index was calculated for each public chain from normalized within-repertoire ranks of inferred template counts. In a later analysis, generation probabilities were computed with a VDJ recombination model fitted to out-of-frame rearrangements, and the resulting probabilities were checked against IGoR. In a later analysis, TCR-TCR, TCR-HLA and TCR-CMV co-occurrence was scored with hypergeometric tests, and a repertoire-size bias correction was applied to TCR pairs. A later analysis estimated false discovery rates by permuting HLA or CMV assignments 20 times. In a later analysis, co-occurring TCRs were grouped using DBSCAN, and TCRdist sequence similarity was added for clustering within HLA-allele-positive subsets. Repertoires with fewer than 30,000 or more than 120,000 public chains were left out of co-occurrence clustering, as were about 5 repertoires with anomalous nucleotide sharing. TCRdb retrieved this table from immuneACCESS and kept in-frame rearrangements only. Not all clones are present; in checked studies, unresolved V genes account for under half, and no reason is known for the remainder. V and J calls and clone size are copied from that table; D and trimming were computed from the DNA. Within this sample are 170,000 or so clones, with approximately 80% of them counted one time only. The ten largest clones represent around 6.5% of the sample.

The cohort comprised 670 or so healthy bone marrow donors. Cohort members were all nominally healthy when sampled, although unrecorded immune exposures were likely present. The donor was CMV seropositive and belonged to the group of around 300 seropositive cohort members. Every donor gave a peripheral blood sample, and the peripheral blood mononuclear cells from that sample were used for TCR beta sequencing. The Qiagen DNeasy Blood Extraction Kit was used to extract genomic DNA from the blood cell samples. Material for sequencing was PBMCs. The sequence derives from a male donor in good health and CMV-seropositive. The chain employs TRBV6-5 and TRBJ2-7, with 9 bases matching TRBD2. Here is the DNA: TGTGCCAGCAGTTACCGGCGGGAGGGCTTCCACGAGCAGTACTTC. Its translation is CASSYRREGFHEQYF.